These T cell receptor beta chains were read from a single sample in a study of T cell responses to AZD1222 COVID-19 vaccine. TCRdb's table, derived via immunoSEQ multiplex PCR, lists solely in-frame clones and lacks some. The sample contains 110,000 or so clones, roughly 90% of which appear only once. The specimen comprised peripheral blood, sampled on day 0 of AZD1222 vaccination. Receptor source: an adult in good health. The CDR3 runs from the conserved cysteine through the conserved F or W. A D gene is named only where the DNA matches it firmly. Not every row has a clone size; where given, it reads once, few, many or a size class.

D	size	V	J	DNA	CDR3
NA	NA	TRBV7-3	TRBJ2-1	TGTGCCAGCAGCTTAATGGATGGCGTTTCTCGCAATGAGCAGTTCTTC	CASSLMDGVSRNEQFF
NA	NA	TRBV24-1	TRBJ2-7	TGTGCCACTATACCCGGGACTTCCTACGAGCAGTACTTC	CATIPGTSYEQYF
NA	many	TRBV12-3/TRBV12-4	TRBJ1-1	TGTGCCAGCAGAGGACAGATGAACACTGAAGCTTTCTTT	CASRGQMNTEAFF
TRBD1	NA	TRBV18	TRBJ1-5	TGTGCCAGCAAAGACAGGGGTAGCAATCAGCCCCAGCATTTT	CASKDRGSNQPQHF
NA	NA	TRBV12-5	TRBJ1-3	TGTGCTAGTGGTTTGGGGGGTGCTGGAAACACCATATATTTT	CASGLGGAGNTIYF
NA	NA	TRBV29-1	TRBJ1-1	TGCAGCGTGGCCGGAGTATCGGCCGCGGGGACTGAAGCTTTCTTT	CSVAGVSAAGTEAFF
NA	NA	TRBV5-4	TRBJ2-5	TGTGCCAGCAGCTTGGAAGAAGGTGGGACCCAGTACTTC	CASSLEEGGTQYF
TRBD2	NA	TRBV5-4	TRBJ2-3	TGTGCCAGCAGCTTACGGACTAGCGGGGGCCCTGGCGATACGCAGTATTTT	CASSLRTSGGPGDTQYF
TRBD1	NA	TRBV7-3	TRBJ1-3	TGTGCCAGCAGCTTAACCGGACAGGGGGCGGGAAACACCATATATTTT	CASSLTGQGAGNTIYF
NA	NA	TRBV6-6	TRBJ2-7	TGTGCCAGCAGCCCCCGGGGGGCGAATCACGAGCAGTACTTC	CASSPRGANHEQYF
TRBD2	NA	TRBV3-1/TRBV3-2	TRBJ2-2	TGTGCCAGCAGCTCCGGGACTACGAACACCGGGGAGCTGTTTTTT	CASSSGTTNTGELFF
NA	NA	TRBV6-6	TRBJ2-2	TGTGCCAGCAAGGGCGTTACTTCTGTCACCGGGGAGCTGTTTTTT	CASKGVTSVTGELFF
NA	once	TRBV5-1	TRBJ2-3	TGCGCCAGCAGCCTGAAGGGGGGAACAGATACGCAGTATTTT	CASSLKGGTDTQYF
NA	NA	TRBV19	TRBJ2-7	TGTGCCAGTAGTGGGCGGAGGGGAACCTACGAGCAGTACTTC	CASSGRRGTYEQYF
NA	NA	TRBV7-9	TRBJ1-2	TGTGCCAGCAGCTGGGACACCTTACCCTCTAACTATGGCTACACCTTC	CASSWDTLPSNYGYTF
NA	NA	TRBV4-1	TRBJ1-3	TGCGCCAGCAGCCACCGACGACAGAACCTGCTCTCTGGAAACACCATATATTTT	CASSHRRQNLLSGNTIYF
NA	NA	TRBV4-3	TRBJ1-4	TGCGCCAGCAGCCCTCGCCAGGGGACCGATAATGAAAAACTGTTTTTT	CASSPRQGTDNEKLFF
TRBD1	NA	TRBV11-2	TRBJ1-4	TGTGCCAGCAGCTCTGACAGGGGGCGAGGTGAAAAACTGTTTTTT	CASSSDRGRGEKLFF
NA	NA	TRBV6-2/TRBV6-3	TRBJ2-7	TGTGCCAGCAGTTCCACGAGGGGAGCAGGGACCTACGAGCAGTACTTC	CASSSTRGAGTYEQYF
TRBD1	NA	TRBV4-3	TRBJ2-3	TGCGCCAGCAGCAGAGGGACAGAGACCACAGATACGCAGTATTTT	CASSRGTETTDTQYF
NA	NA	TRBV7-6	TRBJ2-2	TGTGCCAGCCTAGGCAGACTAAACACCGGGGAGCTGTTTTTT	CASLGRLNTGELFF
NA	NA	TRBV19	TRBJ2-6	TGTGCCAGTACCCCGGGTGGGGGGTTCGGGGCCAACGTCCTGACTTTC	CASTPGGGFGANVLTF
NA	NA	TRBV21-1	TRBJ1-3	TGTGCCAGCAGCAAAGGGCGGAACGGTGAAAACACCATATATTTT	CASSKGRNGENTIYF
TRBD1	NA	TRBV28	TRBJ1-5	TGTGCCAGCAGTTTGGGGACAGGGGTCAATCAGCCCCAGCATTTT	CASSLGTGVNQPQHF
NA	NA	TRBV15	TRBJ2-1	TGTGCCACCAGCAGAGACGGGGACCGGAACAATGAGCAGTTCTTC	CATSRDGDRNNEQFF
NA	once	TRBV4-1	TRBJ1-4	TGCGCCAGCAGCCAAGACCGGGGTAATGAAAAACTGTTTTTT	CASSQDRGNEKLFF
NA	NA	TRBV4-1	TRBJ2-3	TGCGCCAGCAGCCGCGTTGGTTCGGATACGCAGTATTTT	CASSRVGSDTQYF
TRBD2	NA	TRBV19	TRBJ2-1	TGTGCCAGTAGTATAATTTTCGGCGGGGGGGCGGATGAGCAGTTCTTC	CASSIIFGGGADEQFF
NA	NA	TRBV5-4	TRBJ2-1	TGTGCCAGCAGCTTACGAAATGAGCAGTTCTTC	CASSLRNEQFF
NA	NA	TRBV3-1/TRBV3-2	TRBJ2-5	TGTGCCAGCAGCCAAGGTCTTTGGGCAAATCCAGAGACCCAGTACTTC	CASSQGLWANPETQYF
TRBD2	NA	TRBV13	TRBJ2-3	TGTGCCAGCAGTCTAGGGACTAGCGGGCGAGATACGCAGTATTTT	CASSLGTSGRDTQYF
NA	NA	TRBV2	TRBJ1-1	TGTGCCAGCACCCTGACAGATAAGAACACTGAAGCTTTCTTT	CASTLTDKNTEAFF
NA	NA	TRBV4-2	TRBJ2-1	TGTGCCAGCAGCCAAGGGGACTGGAAAAATGAGCAGTTCTTC	CASSQGDWKNEQFF